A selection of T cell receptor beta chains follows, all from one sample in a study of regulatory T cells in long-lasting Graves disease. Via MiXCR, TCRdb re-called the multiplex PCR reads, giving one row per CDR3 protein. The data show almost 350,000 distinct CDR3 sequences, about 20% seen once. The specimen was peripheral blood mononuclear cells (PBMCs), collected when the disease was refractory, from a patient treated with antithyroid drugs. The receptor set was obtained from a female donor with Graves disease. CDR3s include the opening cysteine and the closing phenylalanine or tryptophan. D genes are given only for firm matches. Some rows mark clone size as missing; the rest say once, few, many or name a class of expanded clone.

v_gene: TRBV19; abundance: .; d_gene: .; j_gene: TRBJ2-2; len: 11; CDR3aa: CASSIWGELFF; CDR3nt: TGTGCCAGTAGTATATGGGGAGAGCTGTTTTTT
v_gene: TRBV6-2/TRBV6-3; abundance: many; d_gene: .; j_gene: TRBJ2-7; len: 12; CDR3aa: CASSYRRGEQYF; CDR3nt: TGTGCCAGCAGTTACCGACGGGGAGAGCAGTACTTC
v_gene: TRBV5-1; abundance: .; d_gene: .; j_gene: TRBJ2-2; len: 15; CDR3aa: CASRLYEGNTGELFF; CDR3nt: TGCGCCAGCCGACTTTACGAAGGGAACACCGGGGAGCTGTTTTTT
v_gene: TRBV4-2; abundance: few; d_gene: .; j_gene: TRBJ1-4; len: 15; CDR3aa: CASSQVTGTNEKLFF; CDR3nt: TGTGCCAGCAGCCAAGTTACGGGAACTAATGAAAAACTGTTTTTT
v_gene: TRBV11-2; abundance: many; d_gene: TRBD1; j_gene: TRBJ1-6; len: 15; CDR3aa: CASSLVDRGPSPLHF; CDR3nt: TGTGCCAGCAGCTTAGTTGACAGGGGGCCTTCACCCCTCCACTTT
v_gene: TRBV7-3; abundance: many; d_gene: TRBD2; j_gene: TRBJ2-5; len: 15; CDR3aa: CASSLGLSGIETQYF; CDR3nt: TGTGCCAGCAGCTTAGGGCTCAGCGGGATAGAGACCCAGTACTTC
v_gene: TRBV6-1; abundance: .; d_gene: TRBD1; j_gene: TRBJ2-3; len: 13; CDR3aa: CASWDSLTDTQYF; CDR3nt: TGTGCCTCTTGGGACAGCCTCACAGATACGCAGTATTTT
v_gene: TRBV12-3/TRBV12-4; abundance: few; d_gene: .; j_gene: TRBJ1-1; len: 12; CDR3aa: CASSFGGYKAFF; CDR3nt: TGTGCCAGCAGTTTCGGGGGTTATAAAGCTTTCTTT
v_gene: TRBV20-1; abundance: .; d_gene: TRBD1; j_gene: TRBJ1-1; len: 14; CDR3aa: CSARDSSVNTEAFF; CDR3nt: TGCAGTGCCCGGGACAGTTCTGTGAACACTGAAGCTTTCTTT
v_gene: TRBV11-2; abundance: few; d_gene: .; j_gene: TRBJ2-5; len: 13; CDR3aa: CASSFTRGETQYF; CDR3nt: TGTGCCAGCAGCTTTACCAGGGGTGAGACCCAGTACTTC
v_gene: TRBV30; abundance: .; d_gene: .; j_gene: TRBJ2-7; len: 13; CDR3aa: CAWSVLGRGEQYF; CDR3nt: TGTGCCTGGAGTGTACTGGGAAGGGGAGAGCAGTACTTC
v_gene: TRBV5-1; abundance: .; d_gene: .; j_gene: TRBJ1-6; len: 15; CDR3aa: CASSLGSASDSPLHF; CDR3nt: TGCGCCAGCAGCTTGGGAAGTGCCTCGGATTCACCCCTCCACTTT
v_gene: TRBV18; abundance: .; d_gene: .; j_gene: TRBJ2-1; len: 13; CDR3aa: CASSPRAYNEQFF; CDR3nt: TGTGCCAGCTCACCACGTGCGTACAATGAGCAGTTCTTC
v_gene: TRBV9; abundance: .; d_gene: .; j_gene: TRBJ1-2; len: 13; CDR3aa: CASSVGGGYGYTF; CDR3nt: TGTGCCAGCAGCGTAGGGGGAGGCTATGGCTACACCTTC
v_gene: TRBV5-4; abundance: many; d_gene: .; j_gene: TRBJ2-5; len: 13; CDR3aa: CASSLDYVETQYF; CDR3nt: TGTGCCAGCAGCTTGGATTACGTGGAGACCCAGTACTTC
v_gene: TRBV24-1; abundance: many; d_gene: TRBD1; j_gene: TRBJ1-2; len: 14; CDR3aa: CATSDLRDSGGYTF; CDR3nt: TGTGCCACCAGTGATCTGAGGGACAGCGGAGGCTACACCTTC
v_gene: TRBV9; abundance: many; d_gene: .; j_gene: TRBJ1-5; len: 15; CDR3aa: CASSSGTTVGQPQHF; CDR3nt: TGTGCCAGCAGTTCGGGGACAACCGTAGGTCAGCCCCAGCATTTT
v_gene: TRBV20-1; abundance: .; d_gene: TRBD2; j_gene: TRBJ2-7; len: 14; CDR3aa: CSTLATSETYEQYF; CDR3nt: TGCAGTACACTAGCTACTAGCGAAACTTACGAGCAGTACTTC
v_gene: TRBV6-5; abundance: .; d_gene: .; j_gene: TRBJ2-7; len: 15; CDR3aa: CASSYPTGYKDEQYF; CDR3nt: TGTGCCAGCAGTTATCCGACAGGTTACAAGGACGAGCAGTACTTC
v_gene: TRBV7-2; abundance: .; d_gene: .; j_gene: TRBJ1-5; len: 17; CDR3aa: CASSLVAGPRAGQPQHF; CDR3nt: TGTGCCAGCAGCTTAGTCGCGGGACCTCGGGCCGGGCAGCCCCAGCATTTT
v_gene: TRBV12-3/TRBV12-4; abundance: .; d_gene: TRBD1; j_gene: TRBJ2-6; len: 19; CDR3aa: CASSRFPGQGGSGANVLTF; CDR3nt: TGTGCCAGCAGTAGATTTCCGGGACAGGGTGGGTCTGGGGCCAACGTCCTGACTTTC
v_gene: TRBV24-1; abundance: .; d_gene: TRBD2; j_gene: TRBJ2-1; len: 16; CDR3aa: CATSDQLAGPYNEQFF; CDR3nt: TGTGCCACCAGTGACCAACTAGCGGGACCCTACAATGAGCAGTTCTTC
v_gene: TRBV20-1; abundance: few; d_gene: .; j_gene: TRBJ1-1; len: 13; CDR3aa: CSARPQSNTEAFF; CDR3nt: TGCAGTGCTAGACCACAGTCGAACACTGAAGCTTTCTTT
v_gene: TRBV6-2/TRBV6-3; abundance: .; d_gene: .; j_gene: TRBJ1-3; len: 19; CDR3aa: CASSYLQGSSLSSGNTIYF; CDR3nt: TGTGCCAGCAGTTACCTTCAGGGAAGTTCACTCAGCTCTGGAAACACCATATATTTT
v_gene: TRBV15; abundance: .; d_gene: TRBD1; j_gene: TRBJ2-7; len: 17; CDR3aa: CATSSLARDSDTYEQYF; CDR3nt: TGTGCCACCAGCAGCTTAGCCCGGGACAGCGATACCTACGAGCAGTACTTC
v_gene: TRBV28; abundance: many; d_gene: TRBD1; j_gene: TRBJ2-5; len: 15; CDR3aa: CASSLGGQGYQTQYF; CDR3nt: TGTGCCAGCAGTTTAGGGGGACAGGGTTATCAGACCCAGTACTTC
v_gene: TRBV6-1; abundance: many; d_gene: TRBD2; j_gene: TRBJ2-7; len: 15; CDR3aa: CASSEGRERSYEQYF; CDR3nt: TGTGCCAGCAGTGAAGGGCGGGAGCGTTCCTACGAGCAGTACTTC
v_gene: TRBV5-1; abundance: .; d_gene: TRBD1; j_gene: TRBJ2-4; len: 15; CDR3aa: CASSIPRTGENIQYF; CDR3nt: TGCGCCAGCAGCATACCTCGGACAGGGGAAAACATTCAGTACTTC
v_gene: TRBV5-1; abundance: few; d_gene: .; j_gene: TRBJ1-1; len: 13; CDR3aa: CASSLAGGPEAFF; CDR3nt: TGCGCCAGCAGCTTGGCGGGGGGACCTGAAGCTTTCTTT
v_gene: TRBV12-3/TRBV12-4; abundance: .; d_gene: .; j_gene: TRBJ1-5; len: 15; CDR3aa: CASSETDYSNQPQHF; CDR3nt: TGTGCCAGCAGCGAGACAGATTATAGCAATCAGCCCCAGCATTTT
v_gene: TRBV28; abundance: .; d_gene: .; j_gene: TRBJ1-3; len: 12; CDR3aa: CASRVTGNTIYF; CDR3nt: TGTGCCAGCAGGGTCACTGGAAACACCATATATTTT
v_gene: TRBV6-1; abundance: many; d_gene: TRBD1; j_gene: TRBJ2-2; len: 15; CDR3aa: CASSSGTGETGELFF; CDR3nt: TGTGCCAGCAGCTCCGGGACAGGGGAGACCGGGGAGCTGTTTTTT
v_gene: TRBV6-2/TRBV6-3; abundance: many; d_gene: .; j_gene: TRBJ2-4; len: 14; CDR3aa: CASSYSFVKNIQYF; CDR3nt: TGTGCCAGCAGTTACTCTTTCGTCAAAAACATTCAGTACTTC
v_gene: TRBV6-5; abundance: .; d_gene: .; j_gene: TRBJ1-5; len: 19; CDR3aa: CASSYPMGTGHASNQPQHF; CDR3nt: TGTGCCAGCAGTTACCCGATGGGCACAGGGCACGCGAGCAATCAGCCCCAGCATTTT
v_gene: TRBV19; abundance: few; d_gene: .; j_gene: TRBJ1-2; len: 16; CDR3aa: CASSRERRARSYGYTF; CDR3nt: TGTGCCAGTAGTAGGGAAAGAAGGGCCCGGAGCTATGGCTACACCTTC
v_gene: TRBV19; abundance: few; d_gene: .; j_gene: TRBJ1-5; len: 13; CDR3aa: CASSYRRNQPQHF; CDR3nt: TGTGCCAGCAGTTACCGTCGCAATCAGCCCCAGCATTTT
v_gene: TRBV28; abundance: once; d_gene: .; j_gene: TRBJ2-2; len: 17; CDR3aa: CASSLVGPYMNTGELFF; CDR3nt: TGTGCCAGCAGTTTAGTGGGACCTTATATGAACACCGGGGAGCTGTTTTTT
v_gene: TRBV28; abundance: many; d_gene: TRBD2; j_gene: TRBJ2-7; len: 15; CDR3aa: CASSFPTSGTYEQYF; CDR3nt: TGTGCCAGCAGTTTCCCGACTAGCGGGACCTACGAGCAGTACTTC
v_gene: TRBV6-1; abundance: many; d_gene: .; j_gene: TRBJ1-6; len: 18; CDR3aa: CASSGRSVLSSYNSPLHF; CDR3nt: TGTGCCAGCAGTGGCCGCAGCGTTCTGAGCTCCTATAATTCACCCCTCCACTTT
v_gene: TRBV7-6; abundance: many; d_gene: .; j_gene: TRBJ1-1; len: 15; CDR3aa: CASSQTIRGNTEAFF; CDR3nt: TGTGCCAGCAGTCAGACCATCAGGGGGAACACTGAAGCTTTCTTT
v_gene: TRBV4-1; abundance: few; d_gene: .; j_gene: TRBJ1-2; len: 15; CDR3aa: CASSQVPGLGHGYTF; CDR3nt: TGCGCCAGCAGCCAAGTCCCGGGGCTCGGGCATGGCTACACCTTC
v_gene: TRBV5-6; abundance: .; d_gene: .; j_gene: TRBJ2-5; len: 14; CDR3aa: CASSQDAVRETQYF; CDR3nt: TGCGCCAGCAGCCAAGATGCAGTCCGGGAGACCCAGTACTTC